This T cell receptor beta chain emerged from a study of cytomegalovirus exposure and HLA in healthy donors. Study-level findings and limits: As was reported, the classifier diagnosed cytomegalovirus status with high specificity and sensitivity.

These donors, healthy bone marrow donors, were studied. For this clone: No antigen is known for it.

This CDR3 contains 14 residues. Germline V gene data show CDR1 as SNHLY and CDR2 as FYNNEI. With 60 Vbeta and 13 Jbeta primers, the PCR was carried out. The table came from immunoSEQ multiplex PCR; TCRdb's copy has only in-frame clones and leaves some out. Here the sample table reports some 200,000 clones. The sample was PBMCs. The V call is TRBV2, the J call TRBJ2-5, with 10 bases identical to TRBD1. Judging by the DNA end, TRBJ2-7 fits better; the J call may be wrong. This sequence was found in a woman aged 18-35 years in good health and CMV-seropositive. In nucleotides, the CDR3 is TGTGCCAGCATCCGGGACAGGGGCATCTACGAGCAGTACTTC. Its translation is CASIRDRGIYEQYF.